The 5 T cell receptor beta chains listed next were all sequenced from one sample in a study of blood T cell repertoires in COVID-19. The assay was immunoSEQ multiplex PCR, and TCRdb's table has in-frame clones only and misses some. The table includes around 100,000 clones, about 77% detected once. The specimen was peripheral blood. These TCRs come from a woman between 65 and 79 years old with acute or convalescent COVID-19.

V is TRBV4-3 and J is TRBJ2-1, with D uncertain. The CDR3 has 13 amino acids. V gave up 4 bases and J gave up 8 bases, with 12 bases separating them. In germline, CDR1 is LGHNA, CDR2 YSLEER. Here the CDR3 reads CASSLRRDHEQFF. Here the CDR3 DNA reads TGCGCCAGCAGCCTGCGGCGCGATCATGAGCAGTTCTTC.

V and J are TRBV7-2 and TRBJ2-3; D not certain. Trimming shortened V by 3 bases and J by 4 bases, and 5 bases separated the two germline ends. Per germline, CDR1 SGHTA and CDR2 FQGNSA. The CDR3 extends over 12 amino acids. The CDR3, as DNA: TGTGCCAGCAGCTTTCCGGCAGATACGCAGTATTTT. Translation: CASSFPADTQYF.

The V call is TRBV5-1, the J call TRBJ1-2; 9 bases align to TRBD1. V lost 4 bases to trimming and J lost 6 bases; unmatched junction nucleotides: 16. The CDR3 loop spans 17 amino acids. Germline-derived CDR1 and CDR2 are SGHRS and YFSETQ. For the CDR3, the DNA is TGCGCCAGCAGCGCTCATCTGACCGGGACAGGGCTGAATGGCTACACCTTC. Protein product: CASSAHLTGTGLNGYTF.

This clone was observed a few times. The chain joins TRBV2 to TRBJ1-4, with D maybe TRBD1 (6 bases). Germline CDR1 SNHLY, CDR2 FYNNEI. The ends were cut back, 3 bases at V and 7 bases at J, with 15 bases in the middle. The CDR3 loop spans 15 amino acids. CDR3 in DNA: TGTGCCAGCAGTGAGAGGGAGCAGGGGTCTGAAAAACTGTTTTTT. Translating it yields CASSEREQGSEKLFF.

This rearrangement joins TRBV19 to TRBJ2-1, with TRBD2 matching over 7 bases. The CDR3 sequence is 14 residues long. Germline V gene data show CDR1 as LNHDA and CDR2 as SQIVND (reference sequence). V dropped 6 bases and J dropped 9; count of bases not matched to a gene: 11. The DNA for the CDR3 is TGTGCCAGTAGCTCGACTAGCCCTAAATCTGAGCAGTTCTTC. It codes for CASSSTSPKSEQFF.